The rows below give T cell receptor beta chains drawn from one sample of a study of a mutant IDH1 vaccine in newly diagnosed glioma. Sequencing was performed with immunoSEQ multiplex PCR; in TCRdb, only in-frame clones are kept and a portion is missing. This sample has approximately 50,000 clones, with about nine tenths found just once. The antigens of these receptors remain unknown. Material: PBMCs, obtained from a glioma patient whose treatment included an IDH1 peptide vaccine. The receptors were gathered from a man between 35 and 55 years old with glioma. The CDR3 runs from the conserved cysteine through the conserved F or W. A D gene is named only where the DNA matches it firmly. Only some rows state a clone size, as once, few, many or a class for expanded clones.

size,D,V,J,CDR3,DNA
.,.,TRBV19,TRBJ2-7,CASSIGQESEQYF,TGTGCCAGTAGTATAGGACAGGAAAGCGAGCAGTACTTC
.,.,TRBV19,TRBJ1-4,CATRQLATNEKLFF,TGTGCCACCAGGCAGCTTGCAACTAATGAAAAACTGTTTTTT
.,.,TRBV15,TRBJ2-1,CATSRDNGEQFF,TGTGCCACCAGCAGAGATAACGGTGAGCAGTTCTTC
.,.,TRBV7-3,TRBJ2-1,CASSPGAGWGNEQFF,TGTGCCAGCAGCCCTGGGGCGGGATGGGGGAATGAGCAGTTCTTC
.,TRBD1,TRBV14,TRBJ2-3,CASSLAGQGEDTQYF,TGTGCCAGCAGCCTCGCCGGACAGGGGGAAGATACGCAGTATTTT
few,TRBD1,TRBV27,TRBJ1-5,CASSLTGGQPQHF,TGTGCCAGCAGTTTGACAGGGGGGCAGCCCCAGCATTTT
once,.,TRBV6-1,TRBJ2-1,CASSHGGTDNEQFF,TGTGCCAGCAGTCATGGGGGGACAGACAATGAGCAGTTCTTC
.,TRBD1,TRBV9,TRBJ1-4,CASSGQGGASEKLFF,TGTGCCAGCAGCGGACAGGGGGGAGCAAGTGAAAAACTGTTTTTT
.,.,TRBV28,TRBJ2-5,CASRLKPPYETQYF,TGTGCCAGCCGACTAAAACCGCCCTATGAGACCCAGTACTTC
.,.,TRBV2,TRBJ2-5,CASSAYLQETQYF,TGTGCCAGCAGTGCTTATCTCCAAGAGACCCAGTACTTC
.,TRBD1,TRBV6-6,TRBJ2-1,CASSYPGTGVNEQFF,TGTGCCAGCAGTTACCCCGGGACAGGGGTCAATGAGCAGTTCTTC
.,TRBD1,TRBV9,TRBJ2-4,CASSPRTGENIQYF,TGTGCCAGCAGCCCTCGGACAGGGGAAAACATTCAGTACTTC
.,.,TRBV19,TRBJ1-3,CASSIGGDSGNTIYF,TGTGCCAGTAGTATTGGTGGGGACTCTGGAAACACCATATATTTT
.,.,TRBV14,TRBJ2-5,CASSQVALAETQYF,TGTGCCAGCAGCCAAGTTGCATTGGCAGAGACCCAGTACTTC
.,TRBD1,TRBV4-1,TRBJ1-2,CASSQDGTALYGYTF,TGCGCCAGCAGCCAAGATGGGACAGCACTCTATGGCTACACCTTC
few,TRBD1,TRBV28,TRBJ1-5,CASSLWTGGNQPQHF,TGTGCCAGCAGTTTATGGACAGGGGGCAATCAGCCCCAGCATTTT
.,TRBD2,TRBV19,TRBJ2-2,CASSSASSGTSGSGELFF,TGTGCCAGTAGTTCGGCCTCCTCCGGGACTAGCGGGAGTGGGGAGCTGTTTTTT
.,.,TRBV5-1,TRBJ1-1,CASSSLRDTEAFF,TGCGCCAGCAGCTCGCTAAGGGACACTGAAGCTTTCTTT
.,.,TRBV11-3,TRBJ1-1,CASGGTNTEAFF,TGTGCCAGCGGGGGCACTAACACTGAAGCTTTCTTT
.,.,TRBV4-3,TRBJ2-3,CASSQRMTGTRATDTQYF,TGCGCCAGCAGCCAGAGGATGACCGGGACCAGGGCTACAGATACGCAGTATTTT
.,.,TRBV5-8,TRBJ2-1,CASSFFRGNSYNEQFF,TGTGCCAGCAGCTTTTTTCGGGGGAACTCCTACAATGAGCAGTTCTTC
.,.,TRBV29-1,TRBJ2-1,CSVLNEATGEQFF,TGCAGCGTTCTAAATGAGGCGACGGGTGAGCAGTTCTTC
.,TRBD2,TRBV19,TRBJ2-1,CASTRGSGRDNEQFF,TGTGCCAGTACCCGGGGTAGCGGGAGGGACAATGAGCAGTTCTTC
few,.,TRBV12-2,TRBJ2-7,CASRLETSGYEQYF,TGTGCAAGTCGCTTAGAAACTAGCGGGTACGAGCAGTACTTC
once,.,TRBV7-9,TRBJ2-3,CASQDSTTDTQYF,TGTGCCAGCCAGGACTCAACCACAGATACGCAGTATTTT
.,TRBD2,TRBV7-9,TRBJ2-3,CASSHGGVDTQYF,TGTGCCAGCAGCCACGGGGGGGTTGATACGCAGTATTTT
.,.,TRBV10-3,TRBJ2-1,CAISEFTLASNNEQFF,TGTGCCATCAGTGAGTTTACGCTAGCGAGCAACAATGAGCAGTTCTTC